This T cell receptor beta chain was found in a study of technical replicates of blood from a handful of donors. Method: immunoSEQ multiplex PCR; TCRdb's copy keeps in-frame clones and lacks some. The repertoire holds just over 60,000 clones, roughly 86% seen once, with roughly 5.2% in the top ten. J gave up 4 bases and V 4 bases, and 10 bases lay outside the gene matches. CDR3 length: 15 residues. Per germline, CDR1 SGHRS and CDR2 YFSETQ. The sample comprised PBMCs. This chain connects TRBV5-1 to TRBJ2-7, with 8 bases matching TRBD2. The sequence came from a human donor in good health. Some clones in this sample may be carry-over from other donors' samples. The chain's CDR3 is CASSSTGGGPYEQYF. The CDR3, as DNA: TGCGCCAGCAGCAGTACTGGCGGGGGGCCTTACGAGCAGTACTTC.